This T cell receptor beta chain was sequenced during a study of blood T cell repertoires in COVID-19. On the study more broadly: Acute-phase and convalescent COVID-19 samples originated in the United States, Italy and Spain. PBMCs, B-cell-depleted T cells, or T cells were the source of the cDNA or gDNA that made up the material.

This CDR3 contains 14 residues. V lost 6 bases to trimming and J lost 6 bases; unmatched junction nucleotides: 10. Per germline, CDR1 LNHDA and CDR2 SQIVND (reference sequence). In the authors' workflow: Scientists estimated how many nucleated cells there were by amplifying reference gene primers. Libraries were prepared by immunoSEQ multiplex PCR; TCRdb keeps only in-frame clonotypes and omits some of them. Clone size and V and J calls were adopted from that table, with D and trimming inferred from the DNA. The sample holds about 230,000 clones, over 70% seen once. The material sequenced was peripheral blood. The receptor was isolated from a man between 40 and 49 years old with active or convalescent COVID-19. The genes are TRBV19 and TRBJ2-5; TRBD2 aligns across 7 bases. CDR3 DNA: TGTGCCAGTAGCCCGGGCCGGGGAGGGAAGACCCAGTACTTC. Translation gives CASSPGRGGKTQYF. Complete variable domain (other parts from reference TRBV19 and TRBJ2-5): DGGITQSPKYLFRKEGQNVTLSCEQNLNHDAMYWYRQDPGQGLRLIYYSQIVNDFQKGDIAEGYSVSREKKESFPLTVTSAQKNPTAFYLCASSPGRGGKTQYFGPGTRLLVL.